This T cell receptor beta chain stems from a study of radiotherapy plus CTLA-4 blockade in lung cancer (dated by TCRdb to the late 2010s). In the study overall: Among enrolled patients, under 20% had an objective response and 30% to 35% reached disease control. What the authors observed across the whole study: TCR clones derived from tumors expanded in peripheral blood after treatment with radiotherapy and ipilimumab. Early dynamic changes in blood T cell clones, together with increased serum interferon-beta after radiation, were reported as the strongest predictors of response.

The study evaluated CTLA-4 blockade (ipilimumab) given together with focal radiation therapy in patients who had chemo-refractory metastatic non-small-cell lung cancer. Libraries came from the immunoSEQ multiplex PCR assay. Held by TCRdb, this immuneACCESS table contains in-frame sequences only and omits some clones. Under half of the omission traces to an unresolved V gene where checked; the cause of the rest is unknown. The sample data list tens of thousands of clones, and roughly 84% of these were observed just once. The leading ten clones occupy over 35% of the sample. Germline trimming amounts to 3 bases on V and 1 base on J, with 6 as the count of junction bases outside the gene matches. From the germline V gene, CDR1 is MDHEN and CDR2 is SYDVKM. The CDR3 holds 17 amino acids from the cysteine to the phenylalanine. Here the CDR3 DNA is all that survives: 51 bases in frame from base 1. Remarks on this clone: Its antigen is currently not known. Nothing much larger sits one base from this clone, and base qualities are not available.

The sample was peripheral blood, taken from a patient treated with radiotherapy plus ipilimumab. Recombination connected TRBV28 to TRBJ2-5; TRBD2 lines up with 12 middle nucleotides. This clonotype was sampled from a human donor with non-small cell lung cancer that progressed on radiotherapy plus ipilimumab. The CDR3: CASSLDTSGRLQETQYF. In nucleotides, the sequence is TGTGCCAGCAGTTTGGATACTAGCGGGAGGCTCCAAGAGACCCAGTACTTC.